These T cell receptor beta chains were read from a single sample in a study of shared clonotypes between healthy human individuals. TCRdb keeps only in-frame clones here, not all; method: immunoSEQ multiplex PCR. The sample includes around 2.1 million clones, about 92% seen only once; the top ten take more than 1.5%. The sequencing input was naive CD8+ T cells from PBMCs. These receptors originate from a man aged 18 to 29 in good health. Some clones in this sample may be carry-over from other donors' samples. CDR3s include the opening cysteine and the closing phenylalanine or tryptophan. D genes are given only for firm matches. Some rows have no size entry. The others give once, few or many, or a class for an expanded clone.

abundance	v_gene	d_gene	j_gene	CDR3aa	CDR3nt
-	TRBV28	-	TRBJ1-2	CASSLLANYGYTF	TGTGCCAGCAGTTTATTAGCTAACTATGGCTACACCTTC
-	TRBV27	-	TRBJ1-1	CASSLQMNTEAFF	TGTGCCAGCAGTTTACAGATGAACACTGAAGCTTTCTTT
-	TRBV9	TRBD1	TRBJ2-1	CASSVELTGGGNEQFF	TGTGCCAGCAGCGTAGAACTTACAGGGGGTGGGAATGAGCAGTTCTTC
-	TRBV9	TRBD1	TRBJ2-7	CASSVTGGSSEQYF	TGTGCCAGCAGCGTGACAGGGGGGTCGTCCGAGCAGTACTTC
-	TRBV27	TRBD1	TRBJ1-1	CASSLRDSRNTEAFF	TGTGCCAGCAGTCTAAGGGACAGTAGGAACACTGAAGCTTTCTTT
-	TRBV15	TRBD1	TRBJ2-5	CATSEGTGVLETQYF	TGTGCCACCAGCGAAGGGACAGGGGTACTAGAGACCCAGTACTTC
-	TRBV19	TRBD1	TRBJ2-7	CASSPPDRDEYEQYF	TGTGCCAGTAGTCCCCCCGACAGGGATGAATACGAGCAGTACTTC
-	TRBV15	-	TRBJ1-1	CATSSEGVTEAFF	TGTGCCACCAGCAGCGAGGGAGTCACTGAAGCTTTCTTT
-	TRBV28	TRBD2	TRBJ2-7	CASSTRGLAGGFREQYF	TGTGCCAGCAGTACAAGGGGACTAGCGGGAGGATTCCGGGAGCAGTACTTC
-	TRBV5-6	-	TRBJ2-7	CASSLVRLNEQYF	TGTGCCAGCAGCTTAGTGCGACTCAACGAGCAGTACTTC
once	TRBV28	-	TRBJ2-6	CASSRRGANVLTF	TGTGCCAGCAGTCGGAGAGGGGCCAACGTCCTGACTTTC
-	TRBV9	TRBD2	TRBJ2-7	CASSVGSLAGPAYEQYF	TGTGCCAGCAGCGTAGGGTCTCTAGCGGGTCCCGCCTACGAGCAGTACTTC
-	TRBV28	-	TRBJ2-1	CASSLLSFPESKTYNEQFF	TGTGCCAGCAGTTTATTGTCCTTCCCCGAGAGTAAGACCTACAATGAGCAGTTCTTC
-	TRBV28	-	TRBJ2-7	CASSPRKSGLYYEQYF	TGTGCCAGCAGTCCCAGGAAAAGCGGTTTATACTACGAGCAGTACTTC
-	TRBV29-1	TRBD1	TRBJ2-1	CSVEDRLDRGSDNEQFF	TGCAGCGTTGAAGATCGGCTGGACAGGGGAAGCGACAATGAGCAGTTCTTC
-	TRBV28	TRBD1	TRBJ1-5	CASSPRDRLFQPQHF	TGTGCCAGCAGTCCCCGGGACAGATTATTTCAGCCCCAGCATTTT
-	TRBV10-2	TRBD1	TRBJ2-7	CASGTGSYEQYF	TGCGCCAGTGGGACAGGGAGCTACGAGCAGTACTTC
-	TRBV28	-	TRBJ2-7	CASSLSDSYEQYF	TGTGCCAGCAGTTTGTCGGACTCCTACGAGCAGTACTTC
-	TRBV5-1	TRBD1	TRBJ2-1	CASSLAEGGIDNEQFF	TGCGCCAGCAGCTTGGCCGAAGGGGGCATCGACAATGAGCAGTTCTTC
-	TRBV28	TRBD2	TRBJ2-1	CASSKTGLAGGYNEQFF	TGTGCCAGCAGCAAAACCGGACTAGCGGGGGGTTACAATGAGCAGTTCTTC
-	TRBV7-9	TRBD1	TRBJ1-1	CASSLYRGRLNTEAFF	TGTGCCAGCAGCTTATATAGGGGGCGGTTGAACACTGAAGCTTTCTTT
-	TRBV4-1	-	TRBJ2-1	CASSQSTNEQFF	TGCGCCAGCAGCCAGAGCACGAATGAGCAGTTCTTC